The 2 T cell receptor beta chains below were found in one sample sequenced in a study of T cell responses to AZD1222 COVID-19 vaccine. Clones were sequenced by immunoSEQ multiplex PCR, and TCRdb holds only the in-frame ones, with some missing. The sample gives 100,000 to 150,000 clones, approximately 88% of which show up once; approximately 5.4% is in the top ten. The sample consisted of peripheral blood, taken on day 0 of AZD1222 vaccination. The origin of the receptors is an adult in good health.

This chain uses TRBV27 with TRBJ2-7; 7 bases fit TRBD2. The ends lost 3 bases at V and 6 bases at J; junction bases unmatched: 2. Looked up from germline, CDR1 is MNHEY and CDR2 is SMNVEV (reference sequence). This CDR3 has 12 amino acids. For the CDR3, the DNA is TGTGCCAGCAGTTTGTCTAGCGGCGAGCAGTACTTC. Translating it yields CASSLSSGEQYF.

The V and J genes are TRBV2 and TRBJ2-5, with TRBD2 identical over 13 bases. CDR1 is SNHLY, CDR2 FYNNEI, per germline. This CDR3 comprises 16 residues. The trim removed 5 bases at V and 5 bases at J, leaving 8 bases unmatched. The CDR3 region has the DNA TGTGCCAGCAGTCGCGGACTAGCGGGAGAGCGGGAGACCCAGTACTTC. This sequence encodes CASSRGLAGERETQYF.